This TCR beta chain was recorded in a study of response to subunit inactivated influenza vaccine (dated by TCRdb to 2016 to 2018). Background for the entire study: Deep quantitative profiling of the T cell receptor repertoire was used in the study to follow responses to a trivalent subunit inactivated influenza vaccine. What the work shows at the level of the full study, not this receptor alone: It was suggested by the authors that each seasonal influenza vaccination may recruit only a limited number of new T cells.

The table lists this clonotype with a few counts. Its antigen remains unidentified. The record has no base qualities; no much larger clone is one base away. Libraries came from RT-PCR. Sequencer: Illumina HiSeq 2500. TCRdb trimmed public reads at Q25 via fastp, called clones via MiXCR and kept in-frame beta chains. Rows are combined by CDR3 protein, so each entry shows the most common genes and DNA. The sample records under 200,000 distinct CDR3 sequences, roughly 10% of which are singletons. Roughly a third of the sample lies in the top ten. For this chain, trimming is 1 base at the V end and 2 bases at the J end, and the number of junction bases without a gene match is 3. Sequences MDHEN (CDR1) and SYDVKM (CDR2) are obtained from the germline V gene. Its CDR3 holds 15 amino acids, cysteine through phenylalanine. Here the CDR3 DNA is all that survives: 45 bases in frame from base 1.

The TCR originated in a man between 50 and 75 years old who received an inactivated influenza vaccine. Donor details come from another sample of the same person, matched by shared clones. The sample was CD8+ T cells sorted from PBMCs, taken less than 30 months after vaccination. The chain was built from TRBV28 and TRBJ2-7; 9 central bases correspond to TRBD1. The CDR3 corresponds to CASSLLGQGAYEQYF. The nucleotides are TGTGCCAGCAGTTTATTGGGACAGGGAGCCTACGAGCAGTACTTC. Full variable domain (CDR3 extended with the reference TRBV28 and TRBJ2-7 proteins): DVKVTQSSRYLVKRTGEKVFLECVQDMDHENMFWYRQDPGLGLRLIYFSYDVKMKEKGDIPEGYSVSREKKERFSLILESASTNQTSMYLCASSLLGQGAYEQYFGPGTRLTVT.